A single sample is the source of the 21 T cell receptor beta chains below, sequenced in a study of CD8+CD57+ T cells in acquired aplastic anemia. According to the study, genomic DNA was the template for TCR beta VDJ and CDR3 profiling. TCRdb re-called the reads with MiXCR, one entry per CDR3 protein. The table has tens of thousands of distinct CDR3 sequences, over 35% seen once. The sample was sorted CD4+, CD8+, or CD8+CD57+ T cells (not recorded which) from PBMCs. The source is a human donor in good health, serving as a control.

V gene TRBV10-3 combines with J gene TRBJ2-7; TRBD2 might be the D (6 bases). There are 13 residues in the CDR3. Germline V CDR1 and CDR2: ENHRY, SYGVKD. Trimming pared 2 bases from V and 3 bases from J, leaving 8 bases between. In DNA form, the CDR3 reads TGTGCCATCAGTGAGGGACTATTCTACGAGCAGTACTTC. Its protein is CAISEGLFYEQYF.

The chain recombines TRBV15 with TRBJ2-5; 10 bases agree with TRBD1. Germline V gene sequence: CDR1 LNHNV, CDR2 YYDKDF (reference sequence). The CDR3 has 15 amino acids. The V gene end was trimmed by 3 bases and the J gene end by 0 bases; junction bases not matched to a gene: 1. The DNA for the CDR3 is TGTGCCACCAGCAGCGGGACAGGGGACCAAGAGACCCAGTACTTC. Residues: CATSSGTGDQETQYF.

This chain joins TRBV27 and TRBJ1-5; D is unresolved. This CDR3 is built from 14 residues. Trimming left V 6 bases short and J 1 base short, with 10 bases between. Germline values: CDR1 MNHEY, CDR2 SMNVEV (reference sequence). The chain's CDR3 is CASRIQGSNQPQHF. CDR3 DNA sequence: TGTGCCAGCAGGATCCAAGGGAGCAATCAGCCCCAGCATTTT.

This rearrangement joins TRBV10-2 to TRBJ2-5; a weak D match, TRBD2 (6 bases). Trimming removed 1 base at V and 4 bases at J, with 13 bases between. The CDR3 has 15 amino acids. Germline V gene sequence: CDR1 WSHSY, CDR2 SAAADI. The CDR3 protein is CASSELRLGPETQYF. The CDR3 DNA follows: TGCGCCAGCAGTGAGTTGAGACTAGGCCCAGAGACCCAGTACTTC.

The chain carries TRBV25-1 and TRBJ1-2; D possibly corresponds to TRBD1 (5 bases). The germline V and J ends were trimmed by 4 bases and 4 bases, with 13 bases remaining between them. The V gene's germline CDR1 is MGHDK and CDR2 SYGVNS. The CDR3 consists of 14 residues. The CDR3 loop is CASSGQTESYGYTF. CDR3 bases: TGTGCCAGCAGTGGTCAGACAGAATCCTATGGCTACACCTTC.

The chain combines TRBV2 with TRBJ2-3, with D hard to call. Trimming removed 9 bases at V and 4 bases at J, with 8 bases between. The CDR3 runs to 11 residues. Germline loops: CDR1 SNHLY, CDR2 FYNNEI. Here the CDR3 DNA reads TGTGCCAGTGAAGGACCAGATACGCAGTATTTT. This gives the protein CASEGPDTQYF.

This clonotype occurred a few times. This sequence joins TRBV29-1 and TRBJ2-7; perhaps TRBD2 as D (6 bases). The V and J ends lost 4 bases and 4 bases respectively, with 20 bases between them. The CDR3 totals 15 residues. Germline V gene data show CDR1 as SQVTM and CDR2 as ANQGSEA. The CDR3 region has the DNA TGCAGCGTTGGGGAGGTTGGTTACGGAGCTTACGAGCAGTACTTC. Translating gives CSVGEVGYGAYEQYF.

This sequence joins TRBV5-1 and TRBJ1-1; perhaps TRBD1 as D (5 bases). CDR1 and CDR2 from the germline V gene are SGHRS and YFSETQ. CDR3 size: 12 residues. V was clipped by 4 bases and J by 6 bases, with 10 bases between them. The CDR3, as DNA: TGCGCCAGCAGCGTGATAGGGGCTGAAGCTTTCTTT. Amino acids: CASSVIGAEAFF.

This clonotype was picked up many times. J is TRBJ1-5 and V is TRBV2, with a possible D match to TRBD1 (5 bases). The CDR3 is 14 amino acids. V was cut by 6 bases and J by 5 bases, with 14 bases left in between. CDR1 and CDR2 (germline): SNHLY, FYNNEI. CDR3 sequence (DNA): TGTGCCAGCAGGACTCTCCGGGGGGATCAGCCCCAGCATTTT. It yields the protein CASRTLRGDQPQHF.

This clonotype was observed a single time. The chain employs TRBV7-9 and TRBJ2-7; D gene unclear. Germline V gene data show CDR1 as SEHNR and CDR2 as FQNEAQ (reference sequence). The ends were cut back, 4 bases at V and 1 base at J, with 11 bases in the middle. The CDR3 runs to 14 residues. This CDR3 reads CASSSPSRSYEQYF. For the CDR3, the DNA is TGTGCCAGCAGCTCCCCAAGCAGATCCTACGAGCAGTACTTC.

The chain links TRBV30 to TRBJ1-1, with D tentatively TRBD1 (6 bases). The germline CDR1 and CDR2 sequences are GTSNPN and SVGIG (reference sequence). V was pared by 4 bases and J by 4 bases, with 13 bases between. The CDR3 spans 13 residues. The CDR3 nucleotides are TGTGCCTGGACCCAACAGGGTGCCACTGAAGCTTTCTTT. Translated: CAWTQQGATEAFF.

This clonotype was seen more than once but under ten times. The gene calls are TRBV6-1 and TRBJ2-1, with 9 bases lining up with TRBD2. Germline assignment: CDR1 MNHNS and CDR2 SASEGT. This CDR3 comprises 14 residues. The junction had 7 bases not matched to a gene; V was cut back by 5 bases and J by 8 bases. The CDR3 is CASSPPGGRDEQFF. The CDR3, as DNA: TGTGCCAGCAGTCCACCTGGCGGGAGGGATGAGCAGTTCTTC.

The chain recombines TRBV28 with TRBJ1-5; 8 bases agree with TRBD1. Germline values: CDR1 MDHEN, CDR2 SYDVKM. The CDR3 length is 14 residues. Germline trimming cut 10 bases from V and 6 bases from J; bases unmatched to any gene: 11. The CDR3 reads CATLDREGGQPQHF. The CDR3 DNA follows: TGTGCCACCCTGGACAGGGAGGGCGGTCAGCCCCAGCATTTT.

The genes are TRBV20-1 and TRBJ2-3; 8 bases agree with TRBD2. Trimming cost V 3 bases and J 2 bases; bases outside gene matches: 4. The CDR3 sequence is 14 residues long. The germline CDR1 and CDR2 sequences are DFQATT and SNEGSKA (reference sequence). The CDR3 loop is CSARWRGATDTQYF. CDR3 coding DNA: TGCAGTGCTAGGTGGCGGGGGGCCACAGATACGCAGTATTTT.

Remarks on this clonotype: This may come from a read error, since a much larger clone is one base off. This chain connects TRBV20-1 to TRBJ2-3; D unresolved. The germline V gene encodes CDR1 DFQATT and CDR2 SNEGSKA (reference sequence). The CDR3 is made up of 14 amino acids. V lost 6 bases, J lost 5 bases, and 18 bases lay in between. DNA of the CDR3: TGCAGTGCCCAGGCCCCGCGGTTAGTAGATACGCAGTATTTT. Its protein is CSAQAPRLVDTQYF.

This clonotype was observed a few times. This rearrangement joins TRBV6-1 to TRBJ2-1; D ambiguous. Trimming removed 10 bases at V and 6 bases at J, with 7 bases between. Germline-derived CDR1 and CDR2 are MNHNS and SASEGT. There are 10 residues in the CDR3. Written as DNA, the CDR3 is TGTGCCACCTGGGGCAATGAGCAGTTCTTC. Its protein is CATWGNEQFF.

This clonotype has at least ten counts. The chain is built from TRBV19 and TRBJ2-7, with D unresolved. Germline-derived CDR1 and CDR2 are LNHDA and SQIVND (reference sequence). The V end lost 6 bases, the J end lost 0 bases, and 12 bases lay between the germline ends. The length of the CDR3 is 14 residues. In nucleotides, the CDR3 is TGTGCCAGTAGAGGCTCCGCTAACTCCTACGAGCAGTACTTC. This gives the protein CASRGSANSYEQYF.

On this clonotype itself: Just one base apart from a much larger clone, this may be a read error. The chain recombines TRBV20-1 with TRBJ2-3; TRBD2 agrees at 10 bases. The CDR3 length is 16 residues. Germline V lookup: CDR1 DFQATT, CDR2 SNEGSKA (reference sequence). CDR3 sequence (DNA): TGCAGTGCTGGCCGGCTAGCGGGAGTTGGCGCAGATGCGCAGTATTTT. Amino acids: CSAGRLAGVGADAQYF.

Ten or more counts support this clonotype. The chain combines TRBV29-1 with TRBJ1-1; 8 bases fit TRBD1. CDR1 and CDR2 from the germline V gene are SQVTM and ANQGSEA. The CDR3 consists of 13 residues. J lost 4 bases, V lost 0 bases, and 1 base had no gene match. DNA of the CDR3: TGCAGCGTTGAAGAAGGACAGGGCACTGAAGCTTTCTTT. Translation: CSVEEGQGTEAFF.

The CDR3 bases are TGTGCCAGCAGCTTAGGAGGGGGCGGCGACACTGAAGCTTTCTTT. Amino acids: CASSLGGGGDTEAFF. The rearrangement links TRBV13 to TRBJ1-1; 7 bases match TRBD1. Germline V gene data show CDR1 as PRHDT and CDR2 as FYEKMQ (reference sequence). The ends lost 0 bases at V and 3 bases at J; junction bases unmatched: 4. The CDR3 is 15 amino acids.

This clonotype was recorded at least ten times. The genes are TRBV5-1 and TRBJ2-3, with D unclear. Germline-derived CDR1 and CDR2 are SGHRS and YFSETQ. V lost 0 bases, J lost 2 bases, and 10 bases lay in between. The CDR3 contains 15 residues. The CDR3 sequence is CASSLETSLTDTQYF. CDR3 DNA: TGCGCCAGCAGCTTGGAAACTTCCCTCACAGATACGCAGTATTTT.